This T cell receptor (beta chain) was observed in a study of blood T cell repertoires in COVID-19. Profiled with immunoSEQ multiplex PCR; TCRdb holds only in-frame clones, not every one. This sample has some 66,000 clones, with 65% to 90% found just once. Germline V gene sequence: CDR1 SGDLS, CDR2 YYNGEE. This CDR3 is 16 amino acids long. The V segment lost 4 bases and the J segment 1 base; nucleotides outside the gene matches: 4. The receptor's source is a man aged 60 to 69 with acute or convalescent COVID-19. V usage is TRBV9 and J usage is TRBJ2-1, with 11 bases matching TRBD2. Sequencing input: peripheral blood. CDR3 bases: TGTGCCAGCAGCTCTAGCGGGGGGCTGTCCTACAATGAGCAGTTCTTC. Its protein is CASSSSGGLSYNEQFF.